The source of this TCR beta chain is a study of cytomegalovirus exposure and HLA in healthy donors. In germline, CDR1 is SNHLY, CDR2 FYNNEI. Trimming stripped 8 bases from V and 4 bases from J, with 18 bases between. The CDR3 spans 16 residues. Notes on the study in general: Exclusion applied to some V segments, including TRBV6-2 and TRBV6-3, as they were indistinguishable.

PCR amplification relied on 60 Vbeta primers (plus 13 Jbeta primers). TCRdb's table, derived via immunoSEQ multiplex PCR, lists solely in-frame clones and lacks some. The sample has 300,000 or so clones, approximately 85% seen once. On this clone: Its antigen is as yet unknown.

J is TRBJ2-6 and V is TRBV2; D might be TRBD1 (6 bases). This sequence originates from a woman between 40 and 55 years old in good health and CMV-seropositive. The sequenced sample consisted of PBMCs. DNA for the CDR3: TGTGCCAGCGGACCGACCGGGACAACGGGGGCCAACGTCCTGACTTTC. Encoded protein: CASGPTGTTGANVLTF.